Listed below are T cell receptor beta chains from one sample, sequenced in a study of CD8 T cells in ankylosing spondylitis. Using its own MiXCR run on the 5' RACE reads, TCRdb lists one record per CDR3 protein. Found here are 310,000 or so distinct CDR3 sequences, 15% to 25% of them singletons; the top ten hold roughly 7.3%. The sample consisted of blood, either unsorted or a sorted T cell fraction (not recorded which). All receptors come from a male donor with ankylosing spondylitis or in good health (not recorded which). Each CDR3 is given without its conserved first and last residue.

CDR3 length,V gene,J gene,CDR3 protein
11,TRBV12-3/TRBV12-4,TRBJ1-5,ASSFAGDQPQH
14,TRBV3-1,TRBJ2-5,ASSPRWRGKQETQY
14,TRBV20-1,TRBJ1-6,SARDRMGGRGSPLH
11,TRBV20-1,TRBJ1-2,SARNSSNYGYT
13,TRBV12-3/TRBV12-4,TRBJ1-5,ASSLGVGGNQPQH
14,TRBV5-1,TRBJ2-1,ASGRDTAGSYNEQF
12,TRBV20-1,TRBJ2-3,SARRDGYGDTQY
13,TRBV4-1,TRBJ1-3,ASSHATTGVDTIY
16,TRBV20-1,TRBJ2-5,SARTTGRGRSMKETQY
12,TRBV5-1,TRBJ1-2,ASSTSGSSYGHT
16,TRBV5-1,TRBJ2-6,ASSLTGTGASGANVLT
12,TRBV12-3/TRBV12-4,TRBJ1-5,ASSLGDTNQPQH
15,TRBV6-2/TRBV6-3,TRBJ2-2,ASSDRAQGFVTGELF
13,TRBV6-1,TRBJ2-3,ASSPRQGRADTQY
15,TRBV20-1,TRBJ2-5,SARPLFRIAGEETQY